This TCR beta chain was recovered during a study of cytomegalovirus exposure and HLA in healthy donors (dated by TCRdb to the late 2010s). With regard to the full study: The roughly 670 repertoires of the first cohort and the roughly 120 validation repertoires were produced on the same platform, according to a later analysis. The study combined high-throughput TCR immunosequencing, statistical association of individual TCRs with disease status, and machine learning to predict cytomegalovirus infection status. The study was designed to test whether signatures of past pathogen exposure could be identified by cataloging public T cell receptors. Along with the approximately 620-subject first cohort, a separate validation cohort of some 130 different subjects was used. What the research found in general, with its limitations: Subsequent analysis determined that TCRs grouped into clusters in the first cohort also showed a tendency toward co-occurrence across the approximately 110 validation repertoires, and approximately 94% of cluster scores exceeded 0. A total of 164 TCR beta chains were listed by the study as associated with cytomegalovirus. The authors suggested that the approach could potentially be generalized to other disease states and immunological phenotypes. The validation cohort had no HLA typing available for a later analysis, so co-occurrence within that cohort was assessed over all 120 or so repertoires. In vitro tests confirmed that a few of the cytomegalovirus-associated TCR beta chains recognize cytomegalovirus antigens. The classifier was reported to diagnose cytomegalovirus status with high specificity and sensitivity in both the original and validation cohorts. Most TCR sequences were seen in very few donors, while some public TCRs were found in many individuals.

About this clone: It has no known antigen specificity. The record has no base qualities; no much larger clone is one base away.

Library prep was done by the immunoSEQ multiplex PCR assay. The study's own analysis went as follows. A statistical classification framework was built for diagnosing cytomegalovirus status from the catalog of TCR beta chain sequences. Held by TCRdb, this immuneACCESS table contains in-frame sequences only and omits some clones. Under half of the omission traces to an unresolved V gene where checked; the cause of the rest is unknown. From that table come the V and J calls and clone size; the DNA was used to work out D and trimming. Recorded for this sample are roughly 90,000 clones; under 95% of them occurred a single time. The ten largest clones capture about 1.1% of the sample. The CDR3 sequence holds 14 residues, the cysteine and phenylalanine included. The only DNA kept is the CDR3, 42 bases in frame from the first base. The germline V gene specifies MDHEN as CDR1 and SYDVKM as CDR2. Germline trimming amounts to 6 bases on V and 2 bases on J, with 5 as the count of junction bases outside the gene matches.

Separate from the approximately 730-subject first cohort, the validation cohort of about 130 subjects was the group to which the donors belonged. The sequence links TRBV28 to TRBJ1-2, and TRBD1 aligns with 8 junction nucleotides. The sample taken for sequencing was PBMCs. This receptor was identified in a woman younger than 45 in good health and CMV-seropositive. Here is the DNA: TGTGCCAGCAGGCGGACAGGGCCAAACTATGGCTACACCTTC. Translated, it gives CASRRTGPNYGYTF.